Listed below are T cell receptor beta chains from one sample, sequenced in a study of cytomegalovirus exposure and HLA in healthy donors. Here immunoSEQ multiplex PCR was the method, and the copy in TCRdb shows in-frame clones only, minus some. In the table there are around 160,000 clones, roughly 73% of which are singletons. The specimen was PBMCs. The receptor set was obtained from a woman aged 40 to 55 in good health and CMV-seropositive. Each CDR3 is given with its conserved first and last residue. D genes are given only for firm matches. Clone size is given for some rows only: seen once, a few or many times, or a class if the clone is expanded.

abundance: few
len: 20
j_gene: TRBJ2-7
v_gene: TRBV5-1
d_gene: TRBD2
CDR3nt: TGCGCCAGCAGCCCGGAGTCCGGGACTAGCGGGAGGTACGATACCTACGCGCAGTACTTC
CDR3aa: CASSPESGTSGRYDTYAQYF

abundance: once
len: 15
j_gene: TRBJ2-2
v_gene: TRBV6-1
d_gene: .
CDR3nt: TGTGCCAGCAGTGACCCGGGGGTTCAGTCCGGGGAGCTGTTTTTT
CDR3aa: CASSDPGVQSGELFF

abundance: once
len: 14
j_gene: TRBJ1-2
v_gene: TRBV9
d_gene: TRBD1
CDR3nt: TGTGCCAGCAGCGTCCCTGGGGTAGGGGGCGGCTACACCTTC
CDR3aa: CASSVPGVGGGYTF

abundance: few
len: 14
j_gene: TRBJ2-1
v_gene: TRBV5-6
d_gene: .
CDR3nt: TGTGCCAGCAGCTTGACAGGGAACTACAATGAGCAGTTCTTC
CDR3aa: CASSLTGNYNEQFF

abundance: .
len: 14
j_gene: TRBJ1-1
v_gene: TRBV5-4
d_gene: TRBD1
CDR3nt: TGTGCCAGCAGCTTAGGGGACAGGAACACTGAAGCTTTCTTT
CDR3aa: CASSLGDRNTEAFF

abundance: .
len: 15
j_gene: TRBJ2-7
v_gene: TRBV5-1
d_gene: TRBD1
CDR3nt: TGCGCCAGCAGCTCAGGACAGGGTGGGAACTACGAGCAGTACTTC
CDR3aa: CASSSGQGGNYEQYF

abundance: .
len: 20
j_gene: TRBJ2-4
v_gene: TRBV4-1
d_gene: TRBD2
CDR3nt: TGCGCCAGCAGCCAAGATCAGACTAGCGGGAGGCTGGTAGCCAAAAACATTCAGTACTTC
CDR3aa: CASSQDQTSGRLVAKNIQYF

abundance: .
len: 16
j_gene: TRBJ2-3
v_gene: TRBV4-1
d_gene: .
CDR3nt: TGCGCCAGCAGCCAAGATTATCTTGCGGACACTCATACGCAGTATTTT
CDR3aa: CASSQDYLADTHTQYF

abundance: .
len: 14
j_gene: TRBJ2-7
v_gene: TRBV10-3
d_gene: TRBD2
CDR3nt: TGTGCCATCAGTGAGGGTCGGTCCGGGGGGGAAAGGTACTTC
CDR3aa: CAISEGRSGGERYF

abundance: once
len: 15
j_gene: TRBJ1-5
v_gene: TRBV28
d_gene: .
CDR3nt: TGTGCCAGCAGTTTAGGGGCGGGGTACAATCAGCCCCAGCATTTT
CDR3aa: CASSLGAGYNQPQHF

abundance: .
len: 14
j_gene: TRBJ1-2
v_gene: TRBV29-1
d_gene: .
CDR3nt: TGCAGCGTTGAAGGACAGCCTACATACTATGGCTACACCTTC
CDR3aa: CSVEGQPTYYGYTF

abundance: .
len: 16
j_gene: TRBJ2-2
v_gene: TRBV7-2
d_gene: TRBD1
CDR3nt: TGTGTCAGCAGTTCAGGACAGGCCCGAGGCACCGGGGAGCTGTTTTTT
CDR3aa: CVSSSGQARGTGELFF

abundance: .
len: 15
j_gene: TRBJ1-3
v_gene: TRBV28
d_gene: .
CDR3nt: TGTGCCAGCAGTCTACCCGGACAGTCTGGAAACACCATATATTTT
CDR3aa: CASSLPGQSGNTIYF

abundance: .
len: 16
j_gene: TRBJ2-5
v_gene: TRBV7-9
d_gene: TRBD2
CDR3nt: TGTTCCAGCAGCTCCGTTCTAGCGGGAGGGTGGGAGACCCAGTACTTC
CDR3aa: CSSSSVLAGGWETQYF

abundance: .
len: 15
j_gene: TRBJ2-3
v_gene: TRBV30
d_gene: .
CDR3nt: TGTGCCTGGAGGAAACAGGGTTTAGTTCAAGATACGCAGTATTTT
CDR3aa: CAWRKQGLVQDTQYF